The clone carrying this TCR beta chain has ten or more counts. The data derive from a study of T cell repertoires in cytomegalovirus infection. Germline CDR1 is SGHTA and CDR2 is FQGNSA. Trimming pared 4 bases from V and 2 bases from J, leaving 14 bases between. The CDR3 consists of 15 residues. TCRdb re-called the reads with MiXCR, one entry per CDR3 protein. The sample lists 740,000 or so distinct CDR3 sequences; under 40% were seen once. The TCR sequence derives from a human donor in good health (CMV status not recorded). Some clones in this sample may be carry-over from other donors' samples. The chain links TRBV7-2 to TRBJ2-5; no clear D gene. Sequences were obtained from PBMCs. CDR3 protein: CASSSSVLTQETQYF. The DNA for the CDR3 is TGTGCCAGCAGCTCCAGTGTTTTAACACAAGAGACCCAGTACTTC.